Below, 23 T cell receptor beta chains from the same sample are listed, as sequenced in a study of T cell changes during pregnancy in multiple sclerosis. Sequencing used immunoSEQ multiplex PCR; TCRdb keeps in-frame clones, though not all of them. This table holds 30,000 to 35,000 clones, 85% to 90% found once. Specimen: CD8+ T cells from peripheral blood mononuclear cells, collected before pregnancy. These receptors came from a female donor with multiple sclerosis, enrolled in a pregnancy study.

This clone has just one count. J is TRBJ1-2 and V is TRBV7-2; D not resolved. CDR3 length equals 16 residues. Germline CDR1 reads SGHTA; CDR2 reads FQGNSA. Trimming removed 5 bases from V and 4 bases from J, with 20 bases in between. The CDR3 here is CASSRGPYEESYGYTF. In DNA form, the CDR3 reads TGTGCCAGCAGCCGCGGGCCATATGAGGAAAGCTATGGCTACACCTTC.

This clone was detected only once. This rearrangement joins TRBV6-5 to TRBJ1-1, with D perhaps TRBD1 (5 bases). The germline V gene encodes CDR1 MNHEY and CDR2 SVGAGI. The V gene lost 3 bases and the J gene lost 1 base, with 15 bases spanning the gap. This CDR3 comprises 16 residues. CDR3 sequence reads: CASSYGGWSSNTEAFF. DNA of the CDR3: TGTGCCAGCAGTTATGGGGGGTGGTCGTCGAACACTGAAGCTTTCTTT.

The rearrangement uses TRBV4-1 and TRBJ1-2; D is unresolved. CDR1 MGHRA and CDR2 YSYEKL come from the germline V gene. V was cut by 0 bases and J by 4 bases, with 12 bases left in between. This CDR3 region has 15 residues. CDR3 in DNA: TGCGCCAGCAGCCAAGATAGAGGAAGGTTCTATGGCTACACCTTC. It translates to CASSQDRGRFYGYTF.

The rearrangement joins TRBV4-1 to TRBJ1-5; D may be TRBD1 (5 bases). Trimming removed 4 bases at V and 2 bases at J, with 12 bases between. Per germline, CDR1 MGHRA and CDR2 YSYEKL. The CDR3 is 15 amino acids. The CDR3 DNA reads TGCGCCAGCAGCCCGCGAAGGGGTGGCAATCAGCCCCAGCATTTT. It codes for CASSPRRGGNQPQHF.

This chain's CDR3 is CASSILGSIAPKDEAFF. The CDR3 DNA reads TGTGCCAGTAGTATTCTCGGGAGTATAGCCCCAAAAGATGAAGCTTTCTTT. V gene TRBV19 combines with J gene TRBJ1-1; D is unresolved. V was cut by 3 bases and J by 7 bases, with 24 bases left in between. Germline CDR1 LNHDA, CDR2 SQIVND (reference sequence). The CDR3 spans 17 residues.

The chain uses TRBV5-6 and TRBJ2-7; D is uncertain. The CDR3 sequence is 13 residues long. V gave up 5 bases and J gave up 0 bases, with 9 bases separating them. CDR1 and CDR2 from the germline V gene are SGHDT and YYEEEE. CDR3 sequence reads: CASREWSSYEQYF. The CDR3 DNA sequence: TGTGCCAGCAGGGAGTGGAGCTCCTACGAGCAGTACTTC.

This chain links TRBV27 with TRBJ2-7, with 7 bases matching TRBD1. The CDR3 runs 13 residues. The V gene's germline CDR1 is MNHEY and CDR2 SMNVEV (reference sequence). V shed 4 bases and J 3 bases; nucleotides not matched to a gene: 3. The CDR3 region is CASSYGTVYEQYF. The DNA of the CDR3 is TGTGCCAGCAGTTACGGGACAGTCTACGAGCAGTACTTC.

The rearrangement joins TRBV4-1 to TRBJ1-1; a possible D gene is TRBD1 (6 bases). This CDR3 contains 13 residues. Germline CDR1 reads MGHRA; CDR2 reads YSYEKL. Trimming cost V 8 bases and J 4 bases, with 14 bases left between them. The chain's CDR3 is CASHPGEGTEAFF. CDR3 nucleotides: TGCGCCAGCCACCCAGGGGAGGGCACTGAAGCTTTCTTT.

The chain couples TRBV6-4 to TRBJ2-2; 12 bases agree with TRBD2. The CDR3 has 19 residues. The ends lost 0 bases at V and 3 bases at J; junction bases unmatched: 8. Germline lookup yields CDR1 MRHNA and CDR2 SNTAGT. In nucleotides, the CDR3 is TGTGCCAGCAGTGACTCCCTAGCGGGGGGGCCCCGAGACACCGGGGAGCTGTTTTTT. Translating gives CASSDSLAGGPRDTGELFF.

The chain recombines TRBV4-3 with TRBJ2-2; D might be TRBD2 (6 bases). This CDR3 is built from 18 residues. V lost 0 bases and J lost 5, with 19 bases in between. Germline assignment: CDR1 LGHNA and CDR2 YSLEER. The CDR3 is CASSQELGQGAGTGELFF. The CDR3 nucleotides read TGCGCCAGCAGCCAAGAGTTGGGCCAAGGGGCGGGGACCGGGGAGCTGTTTTTT.

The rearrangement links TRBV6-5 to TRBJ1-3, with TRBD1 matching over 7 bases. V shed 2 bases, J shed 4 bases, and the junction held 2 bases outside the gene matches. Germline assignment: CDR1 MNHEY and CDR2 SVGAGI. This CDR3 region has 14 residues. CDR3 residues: CASSYRGLGNTIYF. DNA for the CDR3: TGTGCCAGCAGTTACAGGGGGCTCGGAAACACCATATATTTT.

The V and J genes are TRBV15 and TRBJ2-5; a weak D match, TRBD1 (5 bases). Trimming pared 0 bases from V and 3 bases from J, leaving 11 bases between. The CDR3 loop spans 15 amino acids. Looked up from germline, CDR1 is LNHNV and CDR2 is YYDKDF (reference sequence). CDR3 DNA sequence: TGTGCCACCAGCAGAGATCTTACGACAGAAGAGACCCAGTACTTC. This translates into CATSRDLTTEETQYF.

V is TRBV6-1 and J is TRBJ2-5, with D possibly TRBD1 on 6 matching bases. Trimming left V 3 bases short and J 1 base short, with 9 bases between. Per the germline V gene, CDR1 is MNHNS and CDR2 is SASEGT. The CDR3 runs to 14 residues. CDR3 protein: CASSEWDTQETQYF. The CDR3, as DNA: TGTGCCAGCAGTGAGTGGGACACCCAAGAGACCCAGTACTTC.

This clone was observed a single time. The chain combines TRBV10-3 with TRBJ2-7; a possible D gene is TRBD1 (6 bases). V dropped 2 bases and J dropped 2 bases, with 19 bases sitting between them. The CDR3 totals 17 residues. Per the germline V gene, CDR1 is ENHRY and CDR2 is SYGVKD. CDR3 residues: CAISERGGHQGPYEQYF. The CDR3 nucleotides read TGTGCCATCAGTGAGCGAGGGGGACACCAGGGACCCTACGAGCAGTACTTC.

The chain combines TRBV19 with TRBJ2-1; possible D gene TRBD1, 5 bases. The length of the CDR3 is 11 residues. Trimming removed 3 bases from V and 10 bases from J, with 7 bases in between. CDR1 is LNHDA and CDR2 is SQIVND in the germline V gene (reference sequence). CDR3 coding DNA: TGTGCCAGTAGTATTCCAGGGGAGCAGTTCTTC. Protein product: CASSIPGEQFF.

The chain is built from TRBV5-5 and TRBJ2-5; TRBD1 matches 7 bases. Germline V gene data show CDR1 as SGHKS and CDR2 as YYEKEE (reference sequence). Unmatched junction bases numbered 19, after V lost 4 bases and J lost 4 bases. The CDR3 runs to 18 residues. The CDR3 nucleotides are TGTGCCAGCAGCCAGAGGGGCGGACAGGTCTCTGGTGGAGAGACCCAGTACTTC. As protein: CASSQRGGQVSGGETQYF.

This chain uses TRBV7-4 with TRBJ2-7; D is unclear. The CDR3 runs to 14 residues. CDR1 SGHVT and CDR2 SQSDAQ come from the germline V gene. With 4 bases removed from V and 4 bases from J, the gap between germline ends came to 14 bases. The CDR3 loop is CASSSAGIWYEQYF. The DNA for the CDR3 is TGTGCCAGCAGCTCCGCAGGTATCTGGTACGAGCAGTACTTC.

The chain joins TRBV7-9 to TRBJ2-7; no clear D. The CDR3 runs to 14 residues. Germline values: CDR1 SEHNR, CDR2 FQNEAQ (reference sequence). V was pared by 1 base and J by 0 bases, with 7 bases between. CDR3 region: CASSLVSTSYEQYF. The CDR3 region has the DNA TGTGCCAGCAGCTTAGTGAGCACCTCCTACGAGCAGTACTTC. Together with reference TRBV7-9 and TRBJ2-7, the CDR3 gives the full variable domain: DTGVSQNPRHKITKRGQNVTFRCDPISEHNRLYWYRQTLGQGPEFLTYFQNEAQLEKSRLLSDRFSAERPKGSFSTLEIQRTEQGDSAMYLCASSLVSTSYEQYFGPGTRLTVT.

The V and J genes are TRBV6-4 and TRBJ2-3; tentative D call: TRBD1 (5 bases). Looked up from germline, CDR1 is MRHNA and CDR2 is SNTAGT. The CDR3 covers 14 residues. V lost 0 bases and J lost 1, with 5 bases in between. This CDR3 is CASSDSTGTDTQYF. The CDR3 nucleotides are TGTGCCAGCAGTGACTCGACAGGCACAGATACGCAGTATTTT.

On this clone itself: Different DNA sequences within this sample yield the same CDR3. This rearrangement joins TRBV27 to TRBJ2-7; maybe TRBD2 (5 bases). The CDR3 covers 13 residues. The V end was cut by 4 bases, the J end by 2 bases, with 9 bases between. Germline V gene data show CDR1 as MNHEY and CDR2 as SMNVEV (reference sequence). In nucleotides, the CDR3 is TGTGCCAGCAGTTGGGCAGCGGCCTACGAGCAGTACTTC. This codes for CASSWAAAYEQYF.

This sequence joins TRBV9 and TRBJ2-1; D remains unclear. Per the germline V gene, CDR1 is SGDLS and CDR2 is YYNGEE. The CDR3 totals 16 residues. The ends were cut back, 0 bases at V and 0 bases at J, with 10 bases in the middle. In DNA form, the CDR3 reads TGTGCCAGCAGCGTAGTGCGGTCCAGCTCCTACAATGAGCAGTTCTTC. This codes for CASSVVRSSSYNEQFF.

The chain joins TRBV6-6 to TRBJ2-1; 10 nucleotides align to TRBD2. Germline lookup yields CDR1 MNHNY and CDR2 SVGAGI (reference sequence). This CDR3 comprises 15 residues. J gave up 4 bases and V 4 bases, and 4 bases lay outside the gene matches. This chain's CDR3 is CASSLGLATYNEQFF. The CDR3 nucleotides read TGTGCCAGCAGTTTGGGACTAGCGACTTACAATGAGCAGTTCTTC.

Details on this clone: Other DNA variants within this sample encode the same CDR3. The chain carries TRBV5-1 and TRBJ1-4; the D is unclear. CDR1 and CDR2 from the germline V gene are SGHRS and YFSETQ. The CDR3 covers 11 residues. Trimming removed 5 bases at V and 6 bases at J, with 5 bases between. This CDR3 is CASRRDEKLFF. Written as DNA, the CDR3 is TGCGCCAGCAGGCGGGATGAAAAACTGTTTTTT.